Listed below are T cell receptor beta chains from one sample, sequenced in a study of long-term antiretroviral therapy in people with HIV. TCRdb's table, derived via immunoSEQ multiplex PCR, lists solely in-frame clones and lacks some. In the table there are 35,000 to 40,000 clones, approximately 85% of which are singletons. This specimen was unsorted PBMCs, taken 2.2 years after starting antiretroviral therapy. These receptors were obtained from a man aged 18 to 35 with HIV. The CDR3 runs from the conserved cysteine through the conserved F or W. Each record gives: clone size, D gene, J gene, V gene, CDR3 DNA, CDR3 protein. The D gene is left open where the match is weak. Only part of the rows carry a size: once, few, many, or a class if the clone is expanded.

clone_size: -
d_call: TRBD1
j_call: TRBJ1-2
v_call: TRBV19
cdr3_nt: TGTGCCAGTAGTATCAACAGGGGTCTGGCTGGCTACACCTTC
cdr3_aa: CASSINRGLAGYTF

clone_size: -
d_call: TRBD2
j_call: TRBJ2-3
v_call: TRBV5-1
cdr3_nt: TGCGCCAGCAGCTTGGAGACTAGCGGGAGCACAGATACGCAGTATTTT
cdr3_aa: CASSLETSGSTDTQYF

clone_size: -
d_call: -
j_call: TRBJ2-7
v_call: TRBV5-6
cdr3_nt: TGTGCCAGCAGTTCTGGCCCGCTAGCGAGCTACGAGCAGTACTTC
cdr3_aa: CASSSGPLASYEQYF

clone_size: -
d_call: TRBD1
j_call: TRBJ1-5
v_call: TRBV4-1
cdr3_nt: TGCGCCAGCAGCCAAGCTGGGACAGGGACCCAGCCCCAGCATTTT
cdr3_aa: CASSQAGTGTQPQHF

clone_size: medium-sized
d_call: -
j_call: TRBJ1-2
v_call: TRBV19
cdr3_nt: TGTGCCAGTAGTATAGAGATTACAGGGAACTATGGCTACACCTTC
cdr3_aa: CASSIEITGNYGYTF

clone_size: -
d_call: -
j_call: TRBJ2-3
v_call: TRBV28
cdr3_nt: TGTGCCAGCAGTTCGCCTACTGGAGGGGTCGTAGATACGCAGTATTTT
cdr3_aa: CASSSPTGGVVDTQYF

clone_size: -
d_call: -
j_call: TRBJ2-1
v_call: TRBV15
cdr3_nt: TGTGCCACCACGCCGGGACCCTACAATGAGCAGTTCTTC
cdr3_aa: CATTPGPYNEQFF

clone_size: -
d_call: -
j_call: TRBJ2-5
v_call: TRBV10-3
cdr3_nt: TGTGCCATCAGCAGGCCAGCGGGAGAGACCCAGTACTTC
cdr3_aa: CAISRPAGETQYF

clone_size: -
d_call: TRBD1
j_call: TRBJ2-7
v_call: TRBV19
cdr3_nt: TGTGCCAGTAGAGGACAGGGGGCATACGAGCAGTACTTC
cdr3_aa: CASRGQGAYEQYF

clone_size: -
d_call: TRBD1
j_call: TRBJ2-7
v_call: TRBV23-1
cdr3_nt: TGCGCCAGCAGTCAATCGTGGGGACAGGGGGCATGGGAGCAGTACTTC
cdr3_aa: CASSQSWGQGAWEQYF

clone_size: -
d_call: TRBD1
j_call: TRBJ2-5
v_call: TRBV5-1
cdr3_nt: TGCGCCAGCAGCCCGACAGGGGATCGGGTGGAGACCCAGTACTTC
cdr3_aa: CASSPTGDRVETQYF

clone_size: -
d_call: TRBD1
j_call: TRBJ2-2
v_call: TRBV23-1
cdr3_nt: TGCGCCAGCAGTCATCCCGGACAGGGGGGAGACACCGGGGAGCTGTTTTTT
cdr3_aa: CASSHPGQGGDTGELFF

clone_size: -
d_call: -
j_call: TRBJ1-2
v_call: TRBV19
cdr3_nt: TGTGCCAGTAGTCCCGGGCGGCAGGGGTGGACGGATGGCTACACCTTC
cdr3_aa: CASSPGRQGWTDGYTF

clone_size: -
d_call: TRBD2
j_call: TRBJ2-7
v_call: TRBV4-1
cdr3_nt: TGCGCCAGCAGCCAACCGACTAGCGGGAACTACGAGCAGTACTTC
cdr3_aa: CASSQPTSGNYEQYF

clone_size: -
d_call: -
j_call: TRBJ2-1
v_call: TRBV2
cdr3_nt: TGTGCCAGCAGAGACCCGGGGGCCCGCTCCTACAATGAGCAGTTCTTC
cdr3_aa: CASRDPGARSYNEQFF

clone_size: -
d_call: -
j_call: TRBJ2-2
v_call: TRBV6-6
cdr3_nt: TGTGCCAGCAGTTACTGGAGGGGGAACACCGGGGAGCTGTTTTTT
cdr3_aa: CASSYWRGNTGELFF

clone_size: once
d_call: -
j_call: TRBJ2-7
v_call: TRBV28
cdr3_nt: TGTGCCAGCAGTCGGTCCAGGGCCCCCTACGAGCAGTACTTC
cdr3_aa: CASSRSRAPYEQYF

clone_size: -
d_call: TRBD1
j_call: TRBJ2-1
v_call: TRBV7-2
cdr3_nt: TGTGCCAGCAGCTTGGGCCGGGACAGTGTTTCCTACAATGAGCAGTTCTTC
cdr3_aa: CASSLGRDSVSYNEQFF

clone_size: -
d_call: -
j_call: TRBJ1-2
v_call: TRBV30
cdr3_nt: TGTGCCTGGGGTGGGTACCCTGGGGGCAGCGGCTATGGCTACACCTTC
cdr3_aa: CAWGGYPGGSGYGYTF

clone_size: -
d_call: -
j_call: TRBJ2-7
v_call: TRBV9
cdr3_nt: TGTGCCAGCAACCCAGGGGACCAATACGAGCAGTACTTC
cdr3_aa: CASNPGDQYEQYF

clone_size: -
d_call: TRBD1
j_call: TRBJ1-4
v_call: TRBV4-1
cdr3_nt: TGCGCCAGCAGCCACTCCGGGACAGGGGTTGAAAAACTGTTTTTT
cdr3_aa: CASSHSGTGVEKLFF

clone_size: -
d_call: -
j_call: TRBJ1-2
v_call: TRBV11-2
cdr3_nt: TGTGCCAGCAGCTTAGACTCGCAAGGGTTCTATGGCTACACCTTC
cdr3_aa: CASSLDSQGFYGYTF

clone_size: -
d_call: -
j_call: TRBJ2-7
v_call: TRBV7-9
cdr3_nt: TGTGCCAGCAGCTTTCTGGGGGGATCCTACGAGCAGTACTTC
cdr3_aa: CASSFLGGSYEQYF